These 29 T cell receptor beta chains share one sample of origin, sequenced in a study of OX40 agonist ivuxolimab in advanced cancers. TCRdb's copy holds only in-frame clones and misses some; the assay was immunoSEQ multiplex PCR. This table holds 80,000 or so clones, about 85% found once. Sequencing was performed on CD4+ or CD8+ T cells sorted from blood, taken in a trial of the OX40 agonist ivuxolimab. All receptors come from an adult with an advanced solid tumor such as melanoma, head and neck, liver or kidney cancer.

The chain is built from TRBV6-5 and TRBJ2-5; no definite D call. Germline V gives CDR1 MNHEY, CDR2 SVGAGI. The CDR3 extends over 13 amino acids. Trimming took off 1 base at V and 5 bases at J, with 8 bases between the two ends. The CDR3 coding sequence is TGTGCCAGCAGTTACTATAATGGGGAGACCCAGTACTTC. Its translation: CASSYYNGETQYF.

This clone has just a few counts. The chain recombines TRBV5-1 with TRBJ2-2; 9 nucleotides match TRBD1. The CDR3 length is 17 residues. The germline gives CDR1 SGHRS, CDR2 YFSETQ. The ends lost 2 bases at V and 4 bases at J; junction bases unmatched: 9. CDR3 DNA: TGCGCCAGCAGCTTTATGGCAGGACAGGGGAGCACCGGGGAGCTGTTTTTT. Encoded protein: CASSFMAGQGSTGELFF.

This chain links TRBV6-6 with TRBJ1-3; no clear D gene. This CDR3 comprises 13 residues. Germline CDR1 MNHNY, CDR2 SVGAGI (reference sequence). Trimming took off 9 bases at V and 0 bases at J, with 9 bases between the two ends. The CDR3 loop reads CASDGGSGNTIYF. The CDR3 DNA is TGTGCCAGTGACGGCGGCTCTGGAAACACCATATATTTT.

The chain is built from TRBV7-2 and TRBJ2-7, with D perhaps matching TRBD2 (6 bases). The germline V gene has CDR1 SGHTA and CDR2 FQGNSA. The V gene lost 6 bases and the J gene lost 2 bases, with 20 bases spanning the gap. The CDR3 is 16 residues long. The CDR3 reads CASRKEGLVTPYEQYF. The CDR3 coding sequence is TGTGCCAGCAGAAAGGAGGGGCTAGTGACTCCCTACGAGCAGTACTTC.

J is TRBJ2-6 and V is TRBV5-5; D tentatively reads TRBD1 or TRBD2 (5 bases each). Trimming took off 1 base at V and 1 base at J, with 15 bases between the two ends. The CDR3 sequence is 18 residues long. Germline V gene data show CDR1 as SGHKS and CDR2 as YYEKEE (reference sequence). The CDR3 sequence is CASSLRGTEGSGANVLTF. DNA of the CDR3: TGTGCCAGCAGCTTGCGAGGGACGGAAGGGTCTGGGGCCAACGTCCTGACTTTC. The full variable domain, with the rest looked up from reference TRBV5-5 and TRBJ2-6, is DAGVTQSPTHLIKTRGQQVTLRCSPISGHKSVSWYQQVLGQGPQFIFQYYEKEERGRGNFPDRFSARQFPNYSSELNVNALLLGDSALYLCASSLRGTEGSGANVLTFGAGSRLTVL.

This clone was picked up a small number of times. The J gene is TRBJ2-7, the V gene TRBV28; D is undetermined. CDR3 length: 12 residues. V was cut by 7 bases and J by 6 bases, with 13 bases left in between. Per germline, CDR1 MDHEN and CDR2 SYDVKM. The CDR3 protein is CASTGTYGEQYF. DNA of the CDR3: TGTGCCAGCACCGGAACCTACGGCGAGCAGTACTTC.

The chain employs TRBV11-2 and TRBJ1-1; D is ambiguous. Germline values: CDR1 SGHAT, CDR2 FQNNGV. This CDR3 contains 15 residues. V lost 5 bases, J lost 1 base, and 14 bases lay in between. The CDR3, as DNA: TGTGCCAGCAGCCCCGTGAGCCTGGGGAACACTGAAGCTTTCTTT. As protein: CASSPVSLGNTEAFF.

The rearrangement joins TRBV5-1 to TRBJ2-3; D is unclear. Per germline, CDR1 SGHRS and CDR2 YFSETQ. The CDR3 is 13 amino acids. The ends were cut back, 3 bases at V and 8 bases at J, with 13 bases in the middle. The chain's CDR3 is CASSSVAGSTQYF. The CDR3 DNA sequence: TGCGCCAGCAGCTCTGTAGCTGGCAGTACGCAGTATTTT. Using reference TRBV5-1 and TRBJ2-3 for the parts outside the CDR3, the full variable domain is KAGVTQTPRYLIKTRGQQVTLSCSPISGHRSVSWYQQTPGQGLQFLFEYFSETQRNKGNFPGRFSGRQFSNSRSEMNVSTLELGDSALYLCASSSVAGSTQYFGPGTRLTVL.

The chain carries TRBV15 and TRBJ2-3; maybe TRBD1 (6 bases). The CDR3 loop spans 14 amino acids. The V end was cut by 8 bases, the J end by 0 bases, with 12 bases between. CDR1 and CDR2 (germline): LNHNV, YYDKDF (reference sequence). CDR3 region: CATGTPASTDTQYF. The CDR3 bases are TGTGCCACCGGGACACCAGCGAGCACAGATACGCAGTATTTT. The variable domain in full, completed from reference TRBV15 and TRBJ2-3, reads DAMVIQNPRYQVTQFGKPVTLSCSQTLNHNVMYWYQQKSSQAPKLLFHYYDKDFNNEADTPDNFQSRRPNTSFCFLDIRSPGLGDTAMYLCATGTPASTDTQYFGPGTRLTVL.

The gene calls are TRBV11-2 and TRBJ2-7; no reliable D call. This CDR3 has 15 residues. The germline V gene has CDR1 SGHAT and CDR2 FQNNGV. V was shortened by 5 bases and J by 1 base, with 15 bases between the two germline ends. This CDR3 reads CASSPTNKGSYEQYF. The CDR3 coding sequence is TGTGCCAGCAGCCCCACTAATAAAGGTTCCTACGAGCAGTACTTC.

The chain recombines TRBV4-3 with TRBJ1-5, with TRBD1 matching over 7 bases. The V gene's germline CDR1 is LGHNA and CDR2 YSLEER. This CDR3 has 16 amino acids. Germline trimming cut 0 bases from V and 7 bases from J; bases unmatched to any gene: 9. The CDR3 DNA sequence: TGCGCCAGCAGCCAAGATAGAGGGCAGGGGGACCAGCCCCAGCATTTT. Translating gives CASSQDRGQGDQPQHF.

V usage is TRBV7-2 and J usage is TRBJ2-1, with 8 bases that match TRBD2. Trimming took 5 bases from V and 4 from J; bases not matched to a gene: 7. Germline CDR1 is SGHTA and CDR2 is FQGNSA. The CDR3 has 15 amino acids. The CDR3 spells CASSIIAGFYNEQFF. As DNA, the CDR3 is TGTGCCAGCAGCATTATAGCGGGGTTTTACAATGAGCAGTTCTTC.

The chain is built from TRBV6-5 and TRBJ1-3, with D tentatively TRBD1 (5 bases). The length of the CDR3 is 14 residues. Germline CDR1 and CDR2: MNHEY and SVGAGI. Trimming removed 10 bases at V and 0 bases at J, with 13 bases between. CDR3 nucleotides: TGTGCCACCAGGAAGGGGACCTCTGGAAACACCATATATTTT. This translates into CATRKGTSGNTIYF.

The chain is built from TRBV10-3 and TRBJ2-7; 7 positions agree with TRBD1. CDR1 and CDR2 (germline): ENHRY, SYGVKD. V lost 7 bases to trimming and J lost 5 bases; unmatched junction nucleotides: 8. This CDR3 contains 13 residues. This CDR3 reads CAIMETGLNEQYF. The CDR3 DNA reads TGTGCCATCATGGAGACAGGGCTCAACGAGCAGTACTTC.

The chain couples TRBV27 to TRBJ2-2; 13 positions agree with TRBD2. V gave up 5 bases and J gave up 7 bases; unmatched junction bases: 7. This CDR3 contains 16 residues. The germline V gene encodes CDR1 MNHEY and CDR2 SMNVEV (reference sequence). The CDR3 DNA reads TGTGCCAGCAGTCCACTAGCGGGAGGGCCCGTCGGGGAGCTGTTTTTT. Translating gives CASSPLAGGPVGELFF.

Comments on this clone: Relative to the germline gene, one junction end is altered; a read error may explain this. The chain uses TRBV5-3 and TRBJ1-2, with D tentatively TRBD1 (6 bases). TRBV5-3 is an ORF for which the function is uncertain. This CDR3 is built from 13 residues. In DNA, the CDR3 is TGTGCCAGCAGCTTTCCAGGGGTAGGGGGCTACACCTTC. It codes for CASSFPGVGGYTF.

The chain is built from TRBV5-1 and TRBJ2-1, with a weak D call TRBD2 (6 bases). The CDR3 runs 13 residues. Germline-derived CDR1 and CDR2 are SGHRS and YFSETQ. The V end lost 4 bases, the J end lost 10 bases, and 15 bases lay between the germline ends. The CDR3, as DNA: TGCGCCAGCAGCCCAGTGGGAGGTGGAGAGCAGTTCTTC. Residues: CASSPVGGGEQFF.

The chain couples TRBV2 to TRBJ2-1, with 13 bases identical to TRBD2. There are 15 residues in the CDR3. Germline CDR1 and CDR2: SNHLY and FYNNEI. V shed 5 bases and J 9 bases; nucleotides not matched to a gene: 7. The chain's CDR3 is CASSYTSGRASEQFF. CDR3 nucleotide sequence: TGTGCCAGCAGTTACACTAGCGGGAGGGCCAGTGAGCAGTTCTTC.

This chain uses TRBV30 with TRBJ2-1; 7 bases are a match to TRBD2. The CDR3 consists of 15 residues. With V trimmed by 4 bases and J by 0 bases, 6 bases remained unmatched. Germline V CDR1 and CDR2: GTSNPN, SVGIG (reference sequence). The CDR3 sequence is CAWNTGTTSYNEQFF. The CDR3 DNA follows: TGTGCCTGGAATACCGGGACTACCTCCTACAATGAGCAGTTCTTC.

The chain recombines TRBV9 with TRBJ2-3; possibly TRBD2 for D (6 bases). The germline gives CDR1 SGDLS, CDR2 YYNGEE. The CDR3 length is 15 residues. Trimming left V 4 bases short and J 1 base short, with 13 bases between. CDR3 bases: TGTGCCAGCAGCCCGGTGGCTAGCGGCACAGATACGCAGTATTTT. Amino acids: CASSPVASGTDTQYF.

This chain links TRBV14 with TRBJ2-3; D is undetermined. This CDR3 contains 13 residues. Germline loops: CDR1 SGHDN, CDR2 FVKESK. V was cut by 6 bases and J by 3 bases, with 10 bases left in between. The CDR3 DNA is TGTGCCAGCAGGCAAATGGGGACAGATACGCAGTATTTT. Its protein product is CASRQMGTDTQYF. The complete variable domain, with remaining parts taken from reference TRBV14 and TRBJ2-3, reads EAGVTQFPSHSVIEKGQTVTLRCDPISGHDNLYWYRRVMGKEIKFLLHFVKESKQDESGMPNNRFLAERTGGTYSTLKVQPAELEDSGVYFCASRQMGTDTQYFGPGTRLTVL.

The J gene is TRBJ2-2, the V gene TRBV19; the match to TRBD1 covers 7 bases. The V gene's germline CDR1 is LNHDA and CDR2 SQIVND (reference sequence). J lost 3 bases, V lost 10 bases, and 14 bases had no gene match. CDR3 size: 16 residues. This CDR3 reads CATKYSEGADTGELFF. The CDR3 coding sequence is TGTGCCACAAAATACTCCGAGGGGGCTGACACCGGGGAGCTGTTTTTT.

CDR3 sequence reads: CASSQSFSLNTGELFF. CDR3 nucleotides: TGCGCCAGCAGCCAAAGCTTCTCTCTGAACACCGGGGAGCTGTTTTTT. The genes are TRBV4-1 and TRBJ2-2, with unresolved D. The CDR3 is 16 residues long. Germline V gives CDR1 MGHRA, CDR2 YSYEKL. Trimming shortened V by 2 bases and J by 1 base, and 11 bases separated the two germline ends.

V and J are TRBV5-5 and TRBJ2-1, with 9 bases that match TRBD1. Germline trimming cut 4 bases from V and 4 bases from J; bases unmatched to any gene: 6. Germline V gene data show CDR1 as SGHKS and CDR2 as YYEKEE (reference sequence). This CDR3 has 15 amino acids. Here the CDR3 reads CASSRRQGVYNEQFF. The CDR3 DNA sequence: TGTGCCAGCAGCCGCCGACAGGGGGTATACAATGAGCAGTTCTTC.

The chain is built from TRBV27 and TRBJ1-4; 7 positions agree with TRBD1. Germline CDR1 and CDR2: MNHEY and SMNVEV (reference sequence). The CDR3 is 16 amino acids. The J segment lost 7 bases and the V segment lost 2 bases, leaving 10 bases of the junction unmatched. The CDR3, as DNA: TGTGCCAGCAGTTTAAGGACAGGCCGAGGTATTGAAAAACTGTTTTTT. Its protein product is CASSLRTGRGIEKLFF.

The chain joins TRBV27 to TRBJ2-2; D unclear. The germline V gene encodes CDR1 MNHEY and CDR2 SMNVEV (reference sequence). V was trimmed by 5 bases and J by 6 bases, leaving 10 bases between them. The CDR3 runs to 13 residues. CDR3 DNA: TGTGCCAGCAGTAGTTGGGTTCCCGGGGAGCTGTTTTTT. Translating gives CASSSWVPGELFF.

V usage is TRBV9 and J usage is TRBJ2-5; D could derive from TRBD1 or TRBD2 (5 bases each). The CDR3 extends over 15 amino acids. Germline V gives CDR1 SGDLS, CDR2 YYNGEE. The V and J ends lost 5 bases and 4 bases respectively, with 18 bases between them. This chain's CDR3 is CASSGGRVGGETQYF. The CDR3 bases are TGTGCCAGCAGTGGGGGAAGGGTAGGTGGAGAGACCCAGTACTTC.

V usage is TRBV18 and J usage is TRBJ1-3; no firm D call. The germline CDR1 and CDR2 sequences are KGHSH and LQKENI. V dropped 3 bases and J dropped 4 bases, with 16 bases sitting between them. This CDR3 spans 16 amino acids. In DNA form, the CDR3 reads TGTGCCAGCTCACCGCAGGCCACGGGCCCGGGAAACACCATATATTTT. It is translated as CASSPQATGPGNTIYF.

This chain joins TRBV19 and TRBJ1-2, with 7 positions matching TRBD1. The CDR3 has 14 amino acids. V lost 6 bases to trimming and J lost 3 bases; unmatched junction nucleotides: 7. Germline loops: CDR1 LNHDA, CDR2 SQIVND (reference sequence). The DNA of the CDR3 is TGTGCCAGTAGCCAACAGGGGAAGGACTATGGCTACACCTTC. As protein: CASSQQGKDYGYTF.